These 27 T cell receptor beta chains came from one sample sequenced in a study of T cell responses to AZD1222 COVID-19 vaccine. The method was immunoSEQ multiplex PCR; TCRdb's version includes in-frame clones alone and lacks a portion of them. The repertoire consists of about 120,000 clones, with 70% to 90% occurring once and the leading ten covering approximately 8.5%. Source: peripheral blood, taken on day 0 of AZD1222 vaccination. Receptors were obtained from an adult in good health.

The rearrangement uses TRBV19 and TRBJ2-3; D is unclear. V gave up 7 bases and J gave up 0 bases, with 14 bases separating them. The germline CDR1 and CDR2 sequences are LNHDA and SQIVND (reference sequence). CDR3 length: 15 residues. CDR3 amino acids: CASTSRRSSTDTQYF. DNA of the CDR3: TGTGCCAGTACTTCGAGACGGTCTAGCACAGATACGCAGTATTTT.

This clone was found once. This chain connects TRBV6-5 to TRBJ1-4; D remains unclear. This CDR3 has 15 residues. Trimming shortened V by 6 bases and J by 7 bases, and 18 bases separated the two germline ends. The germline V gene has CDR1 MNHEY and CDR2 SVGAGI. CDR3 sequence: CASRPTEGLAEKLFF. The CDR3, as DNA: TGTGCCAGCAGGCCTACGGAGGGTCTTGCTGAAAAACTGTTTTTT.

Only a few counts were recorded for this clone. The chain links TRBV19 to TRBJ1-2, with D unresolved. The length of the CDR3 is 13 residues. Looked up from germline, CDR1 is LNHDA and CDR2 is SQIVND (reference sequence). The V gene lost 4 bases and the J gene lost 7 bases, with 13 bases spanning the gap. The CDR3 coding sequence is TGTGCCAGTAGTAATGCGCGAGGGAGTGGCTACACCTTC. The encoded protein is CASSNARGSGYTF.

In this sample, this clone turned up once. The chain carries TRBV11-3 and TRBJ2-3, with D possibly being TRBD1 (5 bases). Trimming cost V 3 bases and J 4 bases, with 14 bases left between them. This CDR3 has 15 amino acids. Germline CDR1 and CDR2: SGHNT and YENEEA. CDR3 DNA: TGTGCCAGCAGCTTGTACTTTGGGGCGGCAGATACGCAGTATTTT. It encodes CASSLYFGAADTQYF.

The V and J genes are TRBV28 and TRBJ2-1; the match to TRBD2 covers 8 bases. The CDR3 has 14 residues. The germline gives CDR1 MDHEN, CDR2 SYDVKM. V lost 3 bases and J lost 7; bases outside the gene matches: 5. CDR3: CASSFPGLVNEQFF. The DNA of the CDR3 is TGTGCCAGCAGTTTTCCGGGACTAGTGAATGAGCAGTTCTTC.

Here the CDR3 DNA reads TGTGCCACCAGCAGAGCCGATGGGGGGGGAGGCTATGGCTACACCTTC. Amino acid sequence: CATSRADGGGGYGYTF. The chain joins TRBV15 to TRBJ1-2; D is possibly TRBD1 (5 bases). The CDR3 runs 16 residues. V shed 1 base and J shed 4 bases, with 16 bases lying between them. Germline CDR1 is LNHNV and CDR2 is YYDKDF (reference sequence).

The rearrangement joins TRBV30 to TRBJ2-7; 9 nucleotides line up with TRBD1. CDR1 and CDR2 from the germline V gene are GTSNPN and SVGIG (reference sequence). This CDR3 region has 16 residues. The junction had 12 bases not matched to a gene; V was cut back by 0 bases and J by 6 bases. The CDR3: CAWSVLRGQGLSEQYF. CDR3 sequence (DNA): TGTGCCTGGAGTGTACTGCGAGGACAGGGGTTGTCCGAGCAGTACTTC.

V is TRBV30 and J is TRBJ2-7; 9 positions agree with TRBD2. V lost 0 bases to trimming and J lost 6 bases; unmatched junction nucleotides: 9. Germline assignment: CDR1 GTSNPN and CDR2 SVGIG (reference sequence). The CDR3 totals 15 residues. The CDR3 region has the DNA TGTGCCTGGAGTGTCAACCTCGCGGGGGGGCTCGAGCAGTACTTC. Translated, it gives CAWSVNLAGGLEQYF.

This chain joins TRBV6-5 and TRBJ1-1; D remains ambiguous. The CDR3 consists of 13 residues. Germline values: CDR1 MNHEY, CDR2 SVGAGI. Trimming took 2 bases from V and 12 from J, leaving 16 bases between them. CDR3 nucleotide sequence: TGTGCCAGCAGTTACGCGGCAGCCAAAGGGACTTTCTTT. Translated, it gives CASSYAAAKGTFF.

This CDR3 reads CASSYGKSTDTQYF. The CDR3 coding sequence is TGTGCCAGCAGTTATGGCAAGAGCACAGATACGCAGTATTTT. The rearrangement joins TRBV6-1 to TRBJ2-3; no clear D. This CDR3 region has 14 residues. The ends were cut back, 5 bases at V and 0 bases at J, with 9 bases in the middle. In germline, CDR1 is MNHNS, CDR2 SASEGT.

DNA for the CDR3: TGTGCCAGCAGCTTGGTGGGACGGCTCAATGAAAAACTGTTTTTT. Translation: CASSLVGRLNEKLFF. The V gene is TRBV5-5, the J gene TRBJ1-4, with a tentative D call TRBD1 (5 bases). The CDR3 covers 15 residues. Germline CDR1 is SGHKS and CDR2 is YYEKEE (reference sequence). Trimming took off 0 bases at V and 5 bases at J, with 11 bases between the two ends. Using reference TRBV5-5 and TRBJ1-4 for the parts outside the CDR3, the full variable domain is DAGVTQSPTHLIKTRGQQVTLRCSPISGHKSVSWYQQVLGQGPQFIFQYYEKEERGRGNFPDRFSARQFPNYSSELNVNALLLGDSALYLCASSLVGRLNEKLFFGSGTQLSVL.

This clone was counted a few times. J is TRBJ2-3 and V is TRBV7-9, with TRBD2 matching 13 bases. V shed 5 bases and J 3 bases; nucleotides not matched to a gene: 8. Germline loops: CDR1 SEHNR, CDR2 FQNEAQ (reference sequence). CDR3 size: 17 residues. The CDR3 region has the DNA TGTGCCAGCAGCCCCCCTCGGACTAGCGGGAGAACAGATACGCAGTATTTT. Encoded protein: CASSPPRTSGRTDTQYF.

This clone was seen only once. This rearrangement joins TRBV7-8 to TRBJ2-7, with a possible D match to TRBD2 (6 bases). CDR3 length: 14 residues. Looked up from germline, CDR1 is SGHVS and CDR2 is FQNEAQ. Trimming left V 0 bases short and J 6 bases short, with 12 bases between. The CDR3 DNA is TGTGCCAGCAGCTTAGCGCCGGTCGGGGGCGAGCAGTACTTC. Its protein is CASSLAPVGGEQYF.

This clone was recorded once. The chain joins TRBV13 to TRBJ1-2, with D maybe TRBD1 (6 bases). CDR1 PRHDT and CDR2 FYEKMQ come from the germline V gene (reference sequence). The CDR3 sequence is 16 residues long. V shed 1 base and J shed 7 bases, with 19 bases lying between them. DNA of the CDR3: TGTGCCAGCAGCTTAGAGGATACAGGGTTGACTCCTGGCTACACCTTC. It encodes CASSLEDTGLTPGYTF.

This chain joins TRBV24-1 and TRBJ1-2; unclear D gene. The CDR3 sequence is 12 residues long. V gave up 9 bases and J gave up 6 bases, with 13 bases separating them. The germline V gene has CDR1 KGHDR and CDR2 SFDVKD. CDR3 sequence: CATEGVNDGYTF. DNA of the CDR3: TGTGCCACCGAGGGAGTTAATGATGGCTACACCTTC.

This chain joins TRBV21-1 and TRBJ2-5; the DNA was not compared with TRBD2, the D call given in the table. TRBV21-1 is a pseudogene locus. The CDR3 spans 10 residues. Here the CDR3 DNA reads TGTGCCAGCGTAATCCAGACCCAGTACTTC. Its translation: CASVIQTQYF.

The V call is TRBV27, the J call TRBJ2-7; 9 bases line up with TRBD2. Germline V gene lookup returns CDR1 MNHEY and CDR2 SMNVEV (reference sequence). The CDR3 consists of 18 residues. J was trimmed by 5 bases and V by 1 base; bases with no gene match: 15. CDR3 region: CASSLLGLSGSRGHEQYF. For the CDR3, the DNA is TGTGCCAGCAGTTTATTGGGGCTTAGCGGGAGTCGTGGCCACGAGCAGTACTTC.

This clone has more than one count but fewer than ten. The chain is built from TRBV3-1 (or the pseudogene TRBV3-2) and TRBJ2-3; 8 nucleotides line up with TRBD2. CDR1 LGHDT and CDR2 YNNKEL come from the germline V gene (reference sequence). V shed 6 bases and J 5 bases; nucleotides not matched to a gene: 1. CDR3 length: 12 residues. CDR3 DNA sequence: TGTGCCAGCAGTCGGGGGGGAGATACGCAGTATTTT. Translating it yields CASSRGGDTQYF.

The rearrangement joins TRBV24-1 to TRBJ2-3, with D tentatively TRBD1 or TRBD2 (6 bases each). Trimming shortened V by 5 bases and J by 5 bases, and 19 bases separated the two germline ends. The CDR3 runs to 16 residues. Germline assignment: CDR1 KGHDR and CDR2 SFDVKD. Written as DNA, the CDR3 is TGTGCCACCAGTGGCAGGAGGGGGGCATCGGAAGATACGCAGTATTTT. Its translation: CATSGRRGASEDTQYF.

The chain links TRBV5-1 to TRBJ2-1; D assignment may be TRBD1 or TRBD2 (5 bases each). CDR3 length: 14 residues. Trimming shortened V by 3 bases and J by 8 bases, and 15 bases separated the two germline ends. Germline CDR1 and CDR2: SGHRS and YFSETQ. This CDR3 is CASSSGTRNDEQFF. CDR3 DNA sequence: TGCGCCAGCAGCTCCGGGACGAGGAACGATGAGCAGTTCTTC.

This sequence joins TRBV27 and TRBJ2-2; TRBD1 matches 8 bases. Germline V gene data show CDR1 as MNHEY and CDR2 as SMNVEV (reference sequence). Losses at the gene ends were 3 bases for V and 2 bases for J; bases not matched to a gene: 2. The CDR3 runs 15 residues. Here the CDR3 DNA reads TGTGCCAGCAGTTTCGACAGGGGAAACACCGGGGAGCTGTTTTTT. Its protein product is CASSFDRGNTGELFF.

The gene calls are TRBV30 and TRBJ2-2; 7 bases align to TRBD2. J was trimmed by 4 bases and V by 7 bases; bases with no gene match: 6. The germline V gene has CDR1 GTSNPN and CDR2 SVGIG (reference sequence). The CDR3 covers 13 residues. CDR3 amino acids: CASKGLFTGELFF. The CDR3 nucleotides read TGTGCCTCTAAGGGACTATTCACCGGGGAGCTGTTTTTT.

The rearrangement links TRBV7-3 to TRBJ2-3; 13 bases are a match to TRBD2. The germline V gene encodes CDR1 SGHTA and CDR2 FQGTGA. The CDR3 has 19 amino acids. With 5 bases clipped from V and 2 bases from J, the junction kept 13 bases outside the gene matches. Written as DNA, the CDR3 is TGTGCCAGCAGCCGCACATCGAAGGGACTAGCGGGGATCACAGATACGCAGTATTTT. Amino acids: CASSRTSKGLAGITDTQYF.

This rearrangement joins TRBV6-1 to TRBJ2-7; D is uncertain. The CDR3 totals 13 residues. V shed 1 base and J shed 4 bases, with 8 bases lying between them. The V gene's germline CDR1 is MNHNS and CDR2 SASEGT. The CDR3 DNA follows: TGTGCCAGCAGTGAAGTAACAGAATACGAGCAGTACTTC. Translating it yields CASSEVTEYEQYF.

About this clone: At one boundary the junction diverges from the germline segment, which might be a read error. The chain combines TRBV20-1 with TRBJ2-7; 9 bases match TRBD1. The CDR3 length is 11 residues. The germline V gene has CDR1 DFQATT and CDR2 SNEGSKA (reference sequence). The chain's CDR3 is CSAREGDRVHF. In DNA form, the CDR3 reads TGCAGTGCTAGAGAAGGGGACAGGGTACACTTC.

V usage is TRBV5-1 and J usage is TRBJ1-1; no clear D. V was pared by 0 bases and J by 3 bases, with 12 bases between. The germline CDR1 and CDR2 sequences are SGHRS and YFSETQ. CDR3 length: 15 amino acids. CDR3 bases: TGCGCCAGCAGCTTGGTTTCGGGAAGGGACACTGAAGCTTTCTTT. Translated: CASSLVSGRDTEAFF.

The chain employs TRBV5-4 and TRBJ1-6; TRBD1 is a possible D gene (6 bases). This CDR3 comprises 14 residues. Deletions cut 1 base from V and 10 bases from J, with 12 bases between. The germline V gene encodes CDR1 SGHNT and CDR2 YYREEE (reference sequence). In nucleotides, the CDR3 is TGTGCCAGCAGCTTGTACAGGGACCAATCACCCCTCCACTTT. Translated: CASSLYRDQSPLHF.